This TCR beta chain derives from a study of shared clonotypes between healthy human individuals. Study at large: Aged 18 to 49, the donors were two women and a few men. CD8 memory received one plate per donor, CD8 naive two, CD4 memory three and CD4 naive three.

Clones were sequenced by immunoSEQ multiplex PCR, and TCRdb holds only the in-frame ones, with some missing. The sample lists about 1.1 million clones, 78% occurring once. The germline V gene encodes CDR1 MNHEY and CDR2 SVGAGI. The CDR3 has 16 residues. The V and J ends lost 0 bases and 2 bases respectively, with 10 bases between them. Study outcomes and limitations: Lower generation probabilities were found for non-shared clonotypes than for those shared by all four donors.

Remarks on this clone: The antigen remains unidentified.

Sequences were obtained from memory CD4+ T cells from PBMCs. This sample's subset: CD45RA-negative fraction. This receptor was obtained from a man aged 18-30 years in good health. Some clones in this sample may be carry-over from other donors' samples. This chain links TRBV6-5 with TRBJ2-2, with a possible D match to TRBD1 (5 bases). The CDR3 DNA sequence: TGTGCCAGCAGTTACTCGACCAGGGCCAACACCGGGGAGCTGTTTTTT. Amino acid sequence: CASSYSTRANTGELFF.